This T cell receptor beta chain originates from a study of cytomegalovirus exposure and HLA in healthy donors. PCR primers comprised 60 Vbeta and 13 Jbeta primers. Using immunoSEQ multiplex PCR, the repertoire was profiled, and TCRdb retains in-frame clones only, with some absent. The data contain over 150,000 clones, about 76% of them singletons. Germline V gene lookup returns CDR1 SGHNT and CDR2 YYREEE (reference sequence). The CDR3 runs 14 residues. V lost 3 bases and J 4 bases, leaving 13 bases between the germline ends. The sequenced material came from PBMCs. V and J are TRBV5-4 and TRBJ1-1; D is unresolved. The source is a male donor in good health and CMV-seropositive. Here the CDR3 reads CASSSPEASTEAFF. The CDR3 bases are TGTGCCAGCAGCTCCCCCGAGGCAAGCACTGAAGCTTTCTTT.